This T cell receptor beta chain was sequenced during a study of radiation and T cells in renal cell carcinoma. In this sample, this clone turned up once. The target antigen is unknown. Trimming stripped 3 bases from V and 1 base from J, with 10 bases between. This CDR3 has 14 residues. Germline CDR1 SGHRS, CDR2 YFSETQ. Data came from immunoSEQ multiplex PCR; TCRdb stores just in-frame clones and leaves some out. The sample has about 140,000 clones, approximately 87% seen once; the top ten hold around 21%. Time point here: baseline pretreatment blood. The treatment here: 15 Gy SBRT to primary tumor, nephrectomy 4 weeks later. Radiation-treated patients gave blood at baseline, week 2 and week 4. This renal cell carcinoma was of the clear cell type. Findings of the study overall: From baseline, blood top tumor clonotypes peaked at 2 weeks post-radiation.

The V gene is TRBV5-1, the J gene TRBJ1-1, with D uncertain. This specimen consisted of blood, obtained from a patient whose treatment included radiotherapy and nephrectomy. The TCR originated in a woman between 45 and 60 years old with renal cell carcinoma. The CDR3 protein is CASSSLDSNTEAFF. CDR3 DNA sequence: TGCGCCAGCAGCTCGTTGGACTCGAACACTGAAGCTTTCTTT.